This is a list of T cell receptor beta chains from one sample in a study of T cells in Graves' hyperthyroidism and ophthalmopathy. Using its own MiXCR run on the multiplex PCR reads, TCRdb lists one record per CDR3 protein. This sample has roughly 700,000 distinct CDR3 sequences; approximately 15% occur once, and the top ten carry around 15%. The sample was blood. These receptors were collected from a man aged 50 to 59 with Graves' hyperthyroidism. The CDR3 runs from the conserved cysteine through the conserved F or W. D genes are given only for firm matches. Clone size is shown for a subset of rows, as once, few, many or a class of expanded clone.

V gene,clone size,J gene,D gene,CDR3 protein,CDR3 DNA
TRBV19,many,TRBJ2-1,NA,CASKRGRGNEQFF,TGTGCCAGTAAGAGGGGGAGAGGGAATGAGCAGTTCTTC
TRBV7-9,many,TRBJ2-7,TRBD2,CASSPSGGSPFYEQYF,TGTGCCAGCAGCCCCTCGGGCGGGAGTCCTTTCTACGAGCAGTACTTC
TRBV28,NA,TRBJ1-5,TRBD1,CASRVTGTNQPQHF,TGTGCCAGCAGGGTGACAGGGACTAATCAGCCCCAGCATTTT
TRBV15,NA,TRBJ2-1,NA,CATSEGGRYNEQFF,TGTGCCACCAGCGAGGGGGGAAGATACAATGAGCAGTTCTTC
TRBV7-3,many,TRBJ2-3,NA,CASSLLSADTQYF,TGTGCCAGCAGCTTACTGAGCGCAGATACGCAGTATTTT
TRBV6-5,few,TRBJ1-2,TRBD1,CASSYSSAGGHYGYTF,TGTGCCAGCAGTTACTCATCTGCAGGGGGTCACTATGGCTACACCTTC
TRBV7-7,few,TRBJ2-2,NA,CASSLVPPPNTGELFF,TGTGCTAGCAGCTTAGTACCCCCGCCGAACACCGGGGAGCTGTTTTTT
TRBV20-1,many,TRBJ2-7,NA,CSAKRRYEQYF,TGCAGTGCTAAACGGCGCTACGAGCAGTACTTC
TRBV6-1,NA,TRBJ2-3,NA,CASSHGRTDTQYF,TGTGCCAGCAGCCATGGTCGCACAGATACGCAGTATTTT
TRBV29-1,few,TRBJ2-3,NA,CSVAEGIWTDTQYF,TGCAGCGTTGCAGAAGGGATATGGACAGATACGCAGTATTTT
TRBV28,many,TRBJ2-5,NA,CASSLWAGSGETQYF,TGTGCCAGCAGTTTATGGGCAGGGTCTGGGGAGACCCAGTACTTC
TRBV19,many,TRBJ2-5,NA,CASSMILASQETQYF,TGTGCCAGTAGTATGATACTAGCATCCCAAGAGACCCAGTACTTC
TRBV29-1,many,TRBJ2-1,TRBD2,CSVDLAGIYNEQFF,TGCAGCGTTGACCTAGCGGGCATCTACAATGAGCAGTTCTTC
TRBV9,many,TRBJ1-5,NA,CASSVSPGQPQHF,TGTGCCAGCAGCGTATCCCCGGGTCAGCCCCAGCATTTT
TRBV19,few,TRBJ2-1,NA,CASTELGTLPSEQFF,TGTGCCAGTACTGAGCTTGGGACCCTCCCTAGTGAGCAGTTCTTC
TRBV6-5,NA,TRBJ2-7,NA,CASSYGAGENEQYF,TGTGCCAGCAGTTACGGCGCAGGAGAGAACGAGCAGTACTTC
TRBV7-9,many,TRBJ2-1,TRBD1,CATRSGTGINEQFF,TGTGCCACACGATCGGGGACAGGCATAAATGAGCAGTTCTTC
TRBV30,many,TRBJ2-7,TRBD2,CAWRLSTSGTYEQYF,TGTGCCTGGAGACTATCGACTAGCGGGACCTACGAGCAGTACTTC
TRBV24-1,many,TRBJ2-1,TRBD2,CATSDLPGTSGSSYNEQFF,TGTGCCACCAGTGATTTGCCGGGGACTAGCGGGAGTTCCTACAATGAGCAGTTCTTC
TRBV18,few,TRBJ2-1,NA,CASSPRQGQHNEQFF,TGTGCCAGCTCACCAAGGCAGGGCCAACACAATGAGCAGTTCTTC
TRBV7-2,NA,TRBJ2-3,TRBD2,CASSGLAATQDTQYF,TGTGCCAGCAGCGGACTAGCTGCCACACAGGATACGCAGTATTTT
TRBV28,few,TRBJ2-7,TRBD2,CATPPEGSGSFGEQYF,TGTGCCACTCCTCCCGAGGGTAGCGGGAGTTTTGGCGAGCAGTACTTC
TRBV25-1,few,TRBJ2-7,NA,CASSDQDYEQYF,TGTGCCAGCAGTGATCAGGACTACGAGCAGTACTTC
TRBV7-3,many,TRBJ2-4,TRBD1,CASSLTPFVGTGDENIQYF,TGTGCCAGCAGCTTAACACCCTTCGTCGGGACAGGGGACGAAAACATTCAGTACTTC
TRBV12-3/TRBV12-4,many,TRBJ2-2,NA,CASSFQGFTGELFF,TGTGCCAGCAGTTTCCAGGGGTTCACCGGGGAGCTGTTTTTT
TRBV27,NA,TRBJ2-7,NA,CASSRYCEQYF,TGTGCCAGCAGTCGCTACTGCGAGCAGTACTTC
TRBV12-3/TRBV12-4,many,TRBJ1-1,NA,CASSLRDSTEAFF,TGTGCCAGCAGTTTACGGGACTCAACTGAAGCTTTCTTT
TRBV7-8,few,TRBJ1-5,TRBD1,CASSSRGGRIANQPQHF,TGTGCCAGCAGCTCCAGAGGGGGCCGGATCGCCAATCAGCCCCAGCATTTT
TRBV10-3,many,TRBJ2-7,NA,CAISESNTYEQYF,TGTGCCATCAGTGAGAGTAACACCTACGAGCAGTACTTC
TRBV19,few,TRBJ2-7,NA,CASSIRHTSYEQYF,TGTGCCAGTAGTATTCGGCATACCTCCTACGAGCAGTACTTC
TRBV18,many,TRBJ1-1,TRBD1,CASSPGQATLNTEAFF,TGTGCCAGCTCACCGGGACAGGCAACCTTGAACACTGAAGCTTTCTTT
TRBV11-2,many,TRBJ2-7,NA,CASSLELPAGSGEQYF,TGTGCCAGCAGCTTAGAACTTCCGGCAGGTTCTGGCGAGCAGTACTTC
TRBV3-1,many,TRBJ2-7,NA,CASSQGYYEQYF,TGTGCCAGCAGCCAGGGTTACTACGAGCAGTACTTC
TRBV28,many,TRBJ1-6,NA,CASSQGNNSPLHF,TGTGCCAGCAGCCAGGGAAATAATTCACCCCTCCACTTT
TRBV2,NA,TRBJ1-2,TRBD1,CASSARGDYGYTF,TGTGCCAGCAGTGCCAGGGGGGACTATGGCTACACCTTC
TRBV7-9,many,TRBJ2-7,NA,CASSLRGDDEQYF,TGTGCCAGCAGCTTAAGGGGCGATGACGAGCAGTACTTC
TRBV5-6,NA,TRBJ2-7,TRBD2,CASSSSGLAGGYEQYF,TGTGCCAGCAGCTCCTCGGGGCTAGCGGGAGGGTACGAGCAGTACTTC
TRBV7-2,many,TRBJ2-7,NA,CASSSRLPGYEQYF,TGTGCCAGCAGCTCAAGACTCCCGGGCTACGAGCAGTACTTC
TRBV5-1,many,TRBJ2-5,TRBD1,CASSLAPTGDSETQYF,TGCGCCAGCAGCCTAGCGCCGACAGGGGACTCTGAGACCCAGTACTTC
TRBV6-1,few,TRBJ1-1,NA,CASSSPAGMNTEAFF,TGTGCCAGCAGTTCCCCCGCGGGTATGAACACTGAAGCTTTCTTT
TRBV11-2,many,TRBJ1-1,NA,CASSLDLGSLAEAFF,TGTGCCAGCAGCTTAGATCTTGGCAGTCTCGCTGAAGCTTTCTTT
TRBV30,NA,TRBJ2-7,NA,CAWATMMGPEQYF,TGTGCCTGGGCCACCATGATGGGACCCGAGCAGTACTTC
TRBV13,NA,TRBJ2-7,TRBD1,CASSPPGQQYEQYF,TGTGCCAGCAGCCCGCCGGGACAGCAGTACGAGCAGTACTTC
TRBV7-9,NA,TRBJ2-1,TRBD1,CASSPDRGKNNEQFF,TGTGCCAGCAGCCCGGACAGGGGAAAAAACAATGAGCAGTTCTTC
TRBV11-3,NA,TRBJ2-1,TRBD2,CASSSPTSGPEQFF,TGTGCCAGCAGCTCTCCGACTAGCGGGCCAGAGCAGTTCTTC
TRBV20-1,NA,TRBJ2-1,NA,CSARDRPVSYNEQFF,TGCAGTGCTAGGGATCGGCCGGTCTCCTACAATGAGCAGTTCTTC
TRBV18,NA,TRBJ2-7,TRBD1,CASSPPTGGYPSYEQYF,TGTGCCAGCTCACCACCCACAGGGGGATACCCTTCCTACGAGCAGTACTTC